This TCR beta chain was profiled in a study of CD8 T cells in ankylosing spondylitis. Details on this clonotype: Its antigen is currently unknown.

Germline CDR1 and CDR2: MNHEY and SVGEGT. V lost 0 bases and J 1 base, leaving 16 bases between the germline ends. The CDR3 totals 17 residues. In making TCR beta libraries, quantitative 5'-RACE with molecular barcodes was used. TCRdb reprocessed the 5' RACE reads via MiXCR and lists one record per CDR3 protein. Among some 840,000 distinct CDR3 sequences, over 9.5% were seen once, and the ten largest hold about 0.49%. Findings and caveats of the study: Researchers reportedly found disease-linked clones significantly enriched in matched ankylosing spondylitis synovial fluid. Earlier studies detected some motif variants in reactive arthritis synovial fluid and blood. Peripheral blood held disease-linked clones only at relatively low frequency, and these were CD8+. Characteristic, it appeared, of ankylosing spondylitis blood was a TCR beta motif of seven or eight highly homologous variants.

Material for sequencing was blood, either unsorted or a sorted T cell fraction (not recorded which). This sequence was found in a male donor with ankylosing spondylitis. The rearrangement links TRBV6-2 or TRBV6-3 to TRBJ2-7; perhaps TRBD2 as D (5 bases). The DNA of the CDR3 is TGTGCCAGCAGTTACTCGAGTGACTACTACCTTTCCTACGAGCAGTACTTC. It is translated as CASSYSSDYYLSYEQYF.